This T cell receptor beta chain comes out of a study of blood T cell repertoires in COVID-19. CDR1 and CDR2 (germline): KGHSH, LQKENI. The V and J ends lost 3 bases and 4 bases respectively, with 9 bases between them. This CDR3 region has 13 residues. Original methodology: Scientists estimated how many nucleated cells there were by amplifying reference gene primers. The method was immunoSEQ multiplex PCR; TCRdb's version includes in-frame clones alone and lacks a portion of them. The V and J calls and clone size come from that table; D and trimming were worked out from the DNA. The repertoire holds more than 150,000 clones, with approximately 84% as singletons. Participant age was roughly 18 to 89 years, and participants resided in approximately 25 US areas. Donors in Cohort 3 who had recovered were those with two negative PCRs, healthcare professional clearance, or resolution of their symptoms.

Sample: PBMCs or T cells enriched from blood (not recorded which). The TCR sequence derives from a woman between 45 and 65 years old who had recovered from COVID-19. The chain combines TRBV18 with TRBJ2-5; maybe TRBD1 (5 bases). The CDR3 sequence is CASSPQGRETQYF. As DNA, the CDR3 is TGTGCCAGCTCACCTCAGGGTCGAGAGACCCAGTACTTC. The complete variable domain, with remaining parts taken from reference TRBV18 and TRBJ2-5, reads NAGVMQNPRHLVRRRGQEARLRCSPMKGHSHVYWYRQLPEEGLKFMVYLQKENIIDESGMPKERFSAEFPKEGPSILRIQQVVRGDSAAYFCASSPQGRETQYFGPGTRLLVL.